The clone carrying this TCR beta chain was found many times. Its antigen is not known. These data come from a study of Graves' ophthalmopathy and Graves' hyperthyroidism. Study background: The authors collected peripheral blood at initial diagnosis, before any treatment.

PBMCs were isolated from a roughly 9.3 ml sample of fresh peripheral blood. The CDR3 consists of 15 residues. In germline, CDR1 is SGHTA, CDR2 FQGNSA. The V segment lost 3 bases and the J segment 5 bases; nucleotides outside the gene matches: 8. CDR3 regions of TCR beta were amplified from RNA transcripts. HTBI primers served in a first-round RT-PCR, which a second-round multiplex PCR followed. A single record per CDR3 protein comes from TCRdb applying MiXCR to the multiplex PCR reads. The profile shows hundreds of thousands of distinct CDR3 sequences, approximately 22% of them singletons. Notes on the study in general: A majority of expanded thyroid clonotypes exceeding 0.001 frequency were likewise present in blood. A model of 13 signatures distinguished ophthalmopathy from stable hyperthyroidism at approximately 90% sensitivity and 81.08% specificity.

The sequence derives from a woman aged 18-30 years with stable Graves' hyperthyroidism. Some clones in this sample may be carry-over from other donors' samples. The chain carries TRBV7-2 and TRBJ2-5, with 8 bases identical to TRBD1. The material sequenced was peripheral blood. The CDR3 spells CASSLAGGGRETQYF. CDR3 in DNA: TGTGCCAGCAGCTTGGCAGGGGGCGGGCGGGAGACCCAGTACTTC. The entire variable domain, with the rest obtained from reference TRBV7-2 and TRBJ2-5, is as follows: GAGVSQSPSNKVTEKGKDVELRCDPISGHTALYWYRQSLGQGLEFLIYFQGNSAPDKSGLPSDRFSAERTGGSVSTLTIQRTQQEDSAVYLCASSLAGGGRETQYFGPGTRLLVL.